The present T cell receptor beta chain was sequenced within a study of monozygotic twins with cystic fibrosis. Method: immunoSEQ multiplex PCR; TCRdb's copy keeps in-frame clones and lacks some. This table holds some 14,000 clones, 85% to 90% found once. Germline loops: CDR1 SEHNR, CDR2 FQNEAQ (reference sequence). Trimming removed 2 bases from V and 3 bases from J; junction bases left unmatched: 0. There are 13 residues in the CDR3. The receptor was derived from a boy aged 10-17 years with cystic fibrosis. This chain links TRBV7-9 with TRBJ1-1; 7 bases are shared with TRBD1. Material for sequencing was blood. CDR3 nucleotide sequence: TGTGCCAGCAGCTTACAGGGGGACACTGAAGCTTTCTTT. Translating gives CASSLQGDTEAFF.